Given below is one T cell receptor (beta chain) in context. Its antigen is not known. The sample comes from a study of identical twins. Study findings and constraints: High-abundance cord blood beta clonotypes had fewer insertions; memory repertoires showed none.

Each cDNA held unique molecular identifiers, and template switching gave it a universal primer site. In TCRdb, the 5' RACE reads were re-called with MiXCR into one record per CDR3 protein. This sample carries just over 450,000 distinct CDR3 sequences, approximately 15% of them seen once, and the ten largest clones take 0.4% to 0.55%. The V gene end was trimmed by 0 bases and the J gene end by 5 bases; junction bases not matched to a gene: 11. The CDR3 is 17 residues long. The V gene's germline CDR1 is LGHNA and CDR2 YSLEER. The same data also went into a second study, on yellow fever vaccine responses in identical twins.

V and J are TRBV4-3 and TRBJ2-7; 9 bases agree with TRBD2. This clonotype was obtained from a woman in her late teens or twenties in good health. Sequencing was done on a sample of CD4+ T cells sorted from blood. Here the CDR3 DNA reads TGCGCCAGCAGCCAAGATTTTAGGGCTAGCGGGAACCACGAGCAGTACTTC. Translated, it gives CASSQDFRASGNHEQYF.